The subject of this entry is one T cell receptor (beta chain). This clone has just a few counts. Its binding antigen is unknown. Base qualities are not at hand, and no much larger clone is one base apart. This sample is drawn from a study of cytomegalovirus exposure and HLA in healthy donors listed by TCRdb under 2017. Broadly, across the study: In an earlier analysis of 587 of the donors, around 300 Gb of sequence data and 95 million to 130 million unique TCR beta sequences from some 170 million T cells were reported. Roughly 300 gigabases of sequencing data and tens of millions of unique TCR sequences made up an early release that covered under 750 HLA-typed donors. Of the roughly 410 genotyped donors, over 80% were placed in the genetic ancestry cluster associated with self-reported Caucasian donors. The study aimed to test whether signatures of past pathogen exposure could be identified by cataloging public T cell receptors. Using immunosequencing, the study profiled T cell repertoires from 500 to 800 subjects and related those repertoires to cytomegalovirus serostatus. Besides the first cohort of hundreds of subjects, a separate validation cohort made up of around 120 different subjects was used. To predict cytomegalovirus infection status, the study brought together high-throughput TCR immunosequencing, statistical association of individual TCRs with disease status, and machine learning. A later analysis re-analyzed previously published TCR beta repertoires from 500 to 700 donors and added high-resolution HLA genotyping to study TCR occurrence patterns. Rather than drawing on any new phenotypic data, the later analysis identified candidate immune exposures from TCR beta sequences and the way those sequences occurred across donors. In an earlier analysis of roughly 580 of the donors, high-throughput TCR beta sequencing was used to judge whether each TCR beta V gene segment behaved as functional or pseudogenic. Donor age, sex, ethnicity and CMV serostatus were compiled together with the repertoire data. A later genetic analysis took genome-wide SNP genotypes for about 55% of the roughly 700 donors and used that subset as a discovery cohort. Every repertoire in the discovery cohort had been generated on one and the same sequencing platform. HLA typing included class I and class II loci at four-digit resolution. The number of typed donors differed by locus: roughly 629-640 for A, B, C, DRB1 and DQB1; roughly 510 for DQA1; fewer than 610 for DPA1; and roughly 470 for DPB1. About 5 DR-DQ haplotypes were handled as single units for association and clustering, since linkage in the cohort was strong. Across approximately 400 genotyped donors of the cohort, an average of about 240,000 unique TCR beta nucleotide sequences per donor were sequenced, and roughly 18% of those sequences were non-productive.

The cohort consisted of 670 or so healthy bone marrow donors. At the time of sampling, all cohort members were nominally healthy, though unrecorded immune exposures were likely present. The donor tested CMV seronegative and was one of the 352 seronegative cohort members. Every donor gave a peripheral blood sample, and the peripheral blood mononuclear cells from that sample were used for TCR beta sequencing. The Qiagen DNeasy Blood Extraction Kit was used to extract genomic DNA from the blood cell samples. Here V drops 0 bases and J drops 4 bases, and the junction holds 3 bases not matched to any gene. According to the germline V gene (reference sequence), CDR1 reads MNHEY and CDR2 reads SMNVEV. The cysteine opens and the phenylalanine closes a CDR3 of 15 amino acids. The kept DNA is CDR3 alone, 45 bases in frame from the first base. Libraries came from the immunoSEQ multiplex PCR assay. For the multiplex PCR, a mixture combining 60 forward primers for TCR Vbeta segments and 13 reverse primers for TCR Jbeta segments was used. Amplification of the CDR3 region of rearranged TCR beta genes was performed with a multiplex PCR assay on genomic DNA. The Illumina HiSeq System was used to sequence the amplified TCR beta libraries as 87-base-pair reads. The published analysis was carried out like this. A later analysis tallied 75 million to 85 million unique TCR beta chains across the 550 to 850 repertoires, and about 12 million of those chains were shared by two or more donors. Raw reads were error-corrected and collapsed into unique sequences by a nearest-neighbor algorithm in which closely related sequences were merged to remove PCR and sequencing errors. CDR3 sequences were aligned to IMGT reference sequences to assign V, D and J gene segments. For a sequence to be retained, at least a six-nucleotide match to both a V gene segment and a J gene segment was required. Rearrangements were classified as productive when the CDR3 lacked stop codons and remained in frame with V and J, and all other rearrangements were classified as non-productive. CDR3 was defined according to IMGT convention as the region running from the second conserved V-encoded cysteine to the conserved J-encoded phenylalanine. The earlier analysis of a few hundred of the donors excluded sequences that lacked an unambiguous match to a single V gene segment. An earlier analysis of 500 to 600 of the donors classified V segments as functional when productive rearrangements were above 56.7% and as segregating when the standard deviation between donors was above 5%. A statistical classification framework was built to diagnose cytomegalovirus status from the catalog of TCR beta chain sequences. In a later analysis, V and J genes were assigned by comparing TCR nucleotide sequences against IMGT/GENE-DB human TR gene sequences. A later analysis assigned CDR3 sequences and most-parsimonious VDJ recombination scenarios with the TCRdist pipeline. In a later analysis, each TCR beta chain was defined by its CDR3 amino acid sequence together with its V-gene family, and reads without a unique V-gene family were excluded. To address suspected cross-contamination and a sequencing artifact, a later analysis removed a few hundred highly shared, low-generation-probability nucleotide sequences. In a later analysis, a clonal expansion index was calculated for each public chain from normalized within-repertoire ranks of inferred template counts. In a later analysis, generation probabilities were computed with a VDJ recombination model fitted to out-of-frame rearrangements, and the resulting probabilities were checked against IGoR. In a later analysis, TCR-TCR, TCR-HLA and TCR-CMV co-occurrence was scored with hypergeometric tests, and a repertoire-size bias correction was applied to TCR pairs. A later analysis estimated false discovery rates by permuting HLA or CMV assignments 20 times. A later analysis grouped co-occurring TCRs with DBSCAN, adding TCRdist sequence similarity when clustering within HLA-allele-positive subsets. For co-occurrence clustering, repertoires with fewer than 30,000 or more than 120,000 public chains were excluded, along with roughly five repertoires with anomalous nucleotide sharing. TCRdb's version of the immuneACCESS table is confined to in-frame rearrangements and falls short of the full clone set. An unresolved V gene accounts for under half of the shortfall where checked; the remainder is of unknown origin. From that table come the V and J calls and clone size; the DNA was used to work out D and trimming. This sample holds 50,000 or so clones; roughly 76% were observed only once. The ten largest make up just under 6.5% of the sample.

Broad study findings and their caveats: A further reported finding was that TCR beta sequences accurately predicted the HLA-A and HLA-B alleles for most subjects in the first cohort. Compared with equally common non-associated chains, HLA-associated TCR beta chains in a later analysis were more clonally expanded and had lower generation probabilities. The cohort was sequenced for TCR beta chains only, and without alpha or paired-chain data the features that could be detected were limited. In both the original and validation cohorts, the classifier was reported to diagnose cytomegalovirus status with high specificity and sensitivity. The presence/absence analyses assumed that sequencing depth was roughly uniform across donors, and that assumption may not be true. According to a later analysis, TCR association rates differed among HLA loci, with DRB1 alleles showing the most associated TCRs and HLA-C alleles showing the fewest. Because HLA typing was missing for some donors at each locus, association tests included only the typed subset. The earlier analysis of 587 of the donors excluded about 16 rarely observed V segments, including chromosome 9 orphons, because counts were too low. Correlated functional status among segregating V segments might be attributable to linkage disequilibrium, but an unknown experimental factor could not be ruled out. The study listed approximately 150 TCR beta chains as associated with cytomegalovirus. It was suggested by the authors that the approach could potentially be generalized to other disease states and immunological phenotypes. Three of the identified cytomegalovirus-associated TCR beta chains were confirmed in vitro to be specific for cytomegalovirus antigens. Immune exposure information for the cohort was limited to CMV serostatus. Across donors, most TCR sequences were observed very rarely, whereas some public TCRs were present in many individuals. A later genetic analysis associated a missense DCLRE1C variant with V-gene and J-gene trimming of TCR beta chains, and an independent cohort replicated the association. In a later analysis, most CMV-associated TCR beta chains were found to appear HLA-restricted, with HLA associations seemingly driven largely by CMV exposure. A later analysis associated around 16,000 TCR beta sequences with specific HLA alleles at a false discovery rate of 0.05. A cluster of highly shared sequence variants was judged likely to be a technical artifact of the sequencing pipeline. Some IMGT-functional V segments, including TRBV6-2 and TRBV6-3, could not be told apart with the 87-base-pair reads, so those segments were excluded. According to a later genetic analysis, donors in an Asian-associated ancestry cluster had fewer N-insertions in productive TCRs than the approximately 690-donor mean. When HLA alleles, especially DR and DQ, strongly co-occurred, TCR associations were difficult to assign to individual alleles. Several of the top co-occurrence clusters appeared to be linked to parvovirus B19, influenza, CMV and Epstein-Barr virus, according to a later analysis. Broadly in line with IMGT annotations, most TCR beta V segments showed up in productive rearrangements about 87% or about 30% of the time in an earlier analysis of roughly 590 of the donors.

The sequence is built from TRBV27 and TRBJ2-1; a stretch of 7 junction bases matches TRBD1. Sequenced: PBMCs. The origin of this receptor is a man aged 25 to 45 in good health and CMV-seronegative. The CDR3 protein is CASSLSGQIYNEQFF. The nucleotide sequence reads as follows: TGTGCCAGCAGTTTATCGGGACAGATATACAATGAGCAGTTCTTC.